This T cell receptor beta chain came from a study of T cell responses to AZD1222 COVID-19 vaccine. At the level of the study: Pooling was applied to second doses at about 4 or about 12 weeks.

Study-level findings and limits: It was only after the peak T cell response that any repertoires were sampled.

Profiling relied on immunoSEQ multiplex PCR, and the TCRdb table lists in-frame clones only, not all of them. The sample has roughly 250,000 clones; 90% to 95% are singletons. In regard to this clone: Its antigen is not identified.

The V end lost 6 bases, the J end lost 0 bases, and 12 bases lay between the germline ends. CDR3 length: 15 amino acids. In germline, CDR1 is SNHLY, CDR2 FYNNEI. The input for sequencing was peripheral blood, taken on day 0 of AZD1222 vaccination. The chain links TRBV2 to TRBJ2-1; D is perhaps TRBD1 or TRBD2 (5 bases each). The clonotype originates from an adult in good health. The CDR3 here is CASRRGRSSYNEQFF. The CDR3 bases are TGTGCCAGCAGGAGGGGACGGAGCTCCTACAATGAGCAGTTCTTC.